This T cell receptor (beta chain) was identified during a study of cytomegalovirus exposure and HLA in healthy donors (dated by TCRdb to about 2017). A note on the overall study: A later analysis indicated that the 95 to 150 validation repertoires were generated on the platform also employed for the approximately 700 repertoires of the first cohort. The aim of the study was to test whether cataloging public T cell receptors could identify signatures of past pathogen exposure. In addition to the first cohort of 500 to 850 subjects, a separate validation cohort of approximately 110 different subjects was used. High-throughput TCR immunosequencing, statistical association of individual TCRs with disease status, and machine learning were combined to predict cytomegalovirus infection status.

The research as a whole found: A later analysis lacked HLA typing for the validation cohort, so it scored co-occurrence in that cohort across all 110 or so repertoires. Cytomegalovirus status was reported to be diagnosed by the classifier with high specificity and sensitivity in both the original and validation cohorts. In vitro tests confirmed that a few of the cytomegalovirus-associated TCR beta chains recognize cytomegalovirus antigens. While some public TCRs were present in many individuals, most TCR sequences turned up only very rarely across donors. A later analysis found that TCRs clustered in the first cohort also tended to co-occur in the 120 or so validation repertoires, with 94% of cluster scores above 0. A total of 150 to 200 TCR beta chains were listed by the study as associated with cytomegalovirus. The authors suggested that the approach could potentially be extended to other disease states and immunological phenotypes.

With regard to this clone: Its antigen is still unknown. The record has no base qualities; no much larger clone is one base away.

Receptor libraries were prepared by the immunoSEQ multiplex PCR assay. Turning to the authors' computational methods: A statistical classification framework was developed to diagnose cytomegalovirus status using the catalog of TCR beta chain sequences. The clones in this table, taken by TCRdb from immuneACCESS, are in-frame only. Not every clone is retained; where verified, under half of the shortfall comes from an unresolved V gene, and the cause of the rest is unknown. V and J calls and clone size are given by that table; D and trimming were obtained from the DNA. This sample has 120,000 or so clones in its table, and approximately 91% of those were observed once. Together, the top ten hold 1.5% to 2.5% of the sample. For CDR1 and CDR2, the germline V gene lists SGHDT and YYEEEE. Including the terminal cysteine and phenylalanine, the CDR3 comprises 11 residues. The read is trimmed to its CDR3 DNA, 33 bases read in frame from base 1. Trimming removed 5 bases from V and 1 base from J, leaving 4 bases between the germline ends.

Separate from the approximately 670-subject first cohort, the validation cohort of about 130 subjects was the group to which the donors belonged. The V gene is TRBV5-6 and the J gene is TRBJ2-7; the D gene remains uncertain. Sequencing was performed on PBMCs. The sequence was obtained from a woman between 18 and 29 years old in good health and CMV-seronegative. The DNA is TGTGCCAGCAGTTCTTCCTACGAGCAGTACTTC. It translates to CASSSSYEQYF. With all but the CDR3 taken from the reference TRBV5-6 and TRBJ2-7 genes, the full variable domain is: DAGVTQSPTHLIKTRGQQVTLRCSPKSGHDTVSWYQQALGQGPQFIFQYYEEEERQRGNFPDRFSGHQFPNYSSELNVNALLLGDSALYLCASSSSYEQYFGPGTRLTVT.